The rows below give T cell receptor beta chains drawn from one sample of a study of CD8+ T cells in alopecia areata. Assay used: immunoSEQ multiplex PCR; TCRdb lists only in-frame clones, some missing. This table holds 100,000 to 130,000 clones, under 60% found once. Sequenced: NKG2D-low CD8+ T cells sorted from blood. These receptors all come from a human donor with alopecia areata. The CDR3 runs from the conserved cysteine through the conserved F or W. A D gene is named only where the DNA matches it firmly. Some rows mark clone size as missing; the rest say once, few, many or name a class of expanded clone.

D gene	V gene	clone size	J gene	CDR3 DNA	CDR3 protein
.	TRBV28	.	TRBJ2-5	TGTGCCAGCAGTTTCGGTCAGGAGGGGGGAGAGACCCAGTACTTC	CASSFGQEGGETQYF
TRBD2	TRBV28	.	TRBJ2-3	TGTGCCAGCAGTTCGGATCCCTGGGAGGGGTGGGCAGATACGCAGTATTTT	CASSSDPWEGWADTQYF
.	TRBV27	.	TRBJ1-5	TGTGCCAGCAGTTTATCTCGGGGGAACAATCAGCCCCAGCATTTT	CASSLSRGNNQPQHF
TRBD2	TRBV29-1	.	TRBJ2-1	TGCAGCGTTGAAGTCGGCGGGGGGGCCCTGAGGAATGAGCAGTTCTTC	CSVEVGGGALRNEQFF
TRBD2	TRBV4-1	.	TRBJ2-7	TGCGCCAGCAGCCAAGATCTCTACGGGAGGGGCTCCTACGAGCAGTACTTC	CASSQDLYGRGSYEQYF
.	TRBV5-1	.	TRBJ1-1	TGCGCCAGCAGCTTGGCATTAAACAGTCTCACTGAAGCTTTCTTT	CASSLALNSLTEAFF
.	TRBV2	.	TRBJ2-2	TGTGCCAGCAGTGAAGTGGGCGGGCTCACCGGGGAGCTGTTTTTT	CASSEVGGLTGELFF
.	TRBV5-6	.	TRBJ1-1	TGTGCCAGCAGCAGTATGAACACTGAAGCTTTCTTT	CASSSMNTEAFF
.	TRBV5-1	.	TRBJ2-1	TGCGCCAGCCGCTCGGGATTAGAGCAGTTCTTC	CASRSGLEQFF
TRBD2	TRBV7-9	.	TRBJ2-7	TGTGCCAGCAGCCCGACTAGCGGGAGGGGGAGCACCTACGAGCAGTACTTC	CASSPTSGRGSTYEQYF
TRBD1	TRBV13	.	TRBJ2-3	TGTGCCAGCAGCCCCTCCCCGGACAGGGAAACCACAGATACGCAGTATTTT	CASSPSPDRETTDTQYF
.	TRBV5-6	few	TRBJ2-3	TGTGCCAGCAGCTTGGCGTCCAGGCGGCGCGACCTTGCGCCAGATACGCAGTATTTT	CASSLASRRRDLAPDTQYF
.	TRBV30	.	TRBJ2-1	TGTGCCTGGACCCCTCTAGCACCCGTCCAGTTCTTC	CAWTPLAPVQFF
.	TRBV13	few	TRBJ2-3	TGTGCCAGCAGCTTTAGTGGGATGAGCACAGATACGCAGTATTTT	CASSFSGMSTDTQYF
.	TRBV27	.	TRBJ2-3	TGTGCCGTTGGGGATCGCGTGATACCAGATACGCAGTATTTT	CAVGDRVIPDTQYF
TRBD2	TRBV28	.	TRBJ2-1	TGTGCCAGCAGTTTTAGATATAGCGGGATAGGAGGCAATGAGCAGTTCTTC	CASSFRYSGIGGNEQFF
TRBD1	TRBV9	few	TRBJ2-7	TGTGCCAGCAGCTCCGGGACAGGGACTACCTACGAGCAGTACTTC	CASSSGTGTTYEQYF
.	TRBV2	.	TRBJ2-1	TGTGCCAGCAGTGATGAGGGGTCCTCCAATGAGCAGTTCTTC	CASSDEGSSNEQFF
.	TRBV2	.	TRBJ2-5	TGTGCCAGCACTCTCGAGGGTTCAGAGACCCAGTACTTC	CASTLEGSETQYF
.	TRBV4-1	.	TRBJ2-5	TGCGCCAGCAGCCACCACCCACGACCCCCCCAAGAGACCCAGTACTTC	CASSHHPRPPQETQYF
TRBD2	TRBV11-3	.	TRBJ2-1	TGTGCCAGCAGTTCTGACACCGCGGGAGGGCCTCACAATGAGCAGTTCTTC	CASSSDTAGGPHNEQFF
TRBD2	TRBV27	.	TRBJ2-5	TGTGCCAGCAGCATTTACGCGGGGGGGATTGGAGAGACCCAGTACTTC	CASSIYAGGIGETQYF
.	TRBV4-1	.	TRBJ2-1	TGCGCCAGCAGCCAATGGGGCTCGTACAATGAGCAGTTCTTC	CASSQWGSYNEQFF
.	TRBV27	few	TRBJ2-7	TGTGCCAGCAGTCCCCCGGGCTCTCGGGTGAGGGAGCAGTACTTC	CASSPPGSRVREQYF
.	TRBV9	.	TRBJ2-1	TGTGCCAGCAGCGTAATACCGAGTGAGCAGTTCTTC	CASSVIPSEQFF
.	TRBV14	few	TRBJ2-1	TGTGCCAGCAGCGCACAGGGAAATGAGCAGTTCTTC	CASSAQGNEQFF
.	TRBV7-8	few	TRBJ2-1	TGTGCCAGCAGCCCCCAGTACCGGGCGGCGGGTGAGCAGTTCTTC	CASSPQYRAAGEQFF
.	TRBV29-1	few	TRBJ2-1	TGCAGCGTTAGCGGCGGGTTGTTCAATGAGCAGTTCTTC	CSVSGGLFNEQFF
.	TRBV28	.	TRBJ2-2	TGTGCCAGCAGTTTGGGTCGACTGAACACCGGGGAGCTGTTTTTT	CASSLGRLNTGELFF
.	TRBV10-3	.	TRBJ2-1	TGTGCCATCTTATCCAGGGTAGGGGATGAGCAGTTCTTC	CAILSRVGDEQFF
.	TRBV28	few	TRBJ2-7	TGTGCCAGCAGTTTTGGCTACGAGCAGTACTTC	CASSFGYEQYF